One sample yielded the 12 T cell receptor beta chains listed below, sequenced in a study of beta chain features in type 1 diabetes. Expressed TCRB transcripts were sequenced, since all the RNA that had been isolated was reverse transcribed. Repertoires were generated with immunoSEQ multiplex PCR, while TCRdb's copy carries only in-frame clones and drops some. The sample lists roughly 400,000 clones; roughly 16% were seen once. Sequences were obtained from naive CD4+ T cells from blood. The receptors were sampled from a woman in her late teens or twenties in good health.

The rearrangement joins TRBV30 to TRBJ2-1, with D possibly TRBD2 on 6 matching bases. CDR1 GTSNPN and CDR2 SVGIG come from the germline V gene (reference sequence). This CDR3 has 13 residues. V lost 5 bases and J lost 15, with 23 bases in between. The CDR3 sequence is CAWGNRPGLPVFF. The CDR3 DNA is TGTGCCTGGGGGAACCGACCAGGACTACCCGTGTTCTTC.

In nucleotides, the CDR3 is TGCAGCGTCCTACTACAGGGTAGAGTGACTGAAGCTTTCTTT. Protein product: CSVLLQGRVTEAFF. This rearrangement joins TRBV29-1 to TRBJ1-1; D is possibly TRBD1 (6 bases). Trimming stripped 6 bases from V and 5 bases from J, with 19 bases between. Germline CDR1 and CDR2: SQVTM and ANQGSEA. The CDR3 totals 14 residues.

The V and J genes are TRBV5-4 and TRBJ2-3, with 8 bases aligning to TRBD1. V lost 4 bases, J lost 2 bases, and 9 bases stayed unmatched. Germline CDR1 is SGHNT and CDR2 is YYREEE (reference sequence). The CDR3 has 16 amino acids. CDR3 bases: TGTGCCAGCAGCCTCCGGACAGGGAGACTCACAGATACGCAGTATTTT. Protein: CASSLRTGRLTDTQYF.

V is TRBV29-1 and J is TRBJ1-2; D remains ambiguous. Germline V lookup: CDR1 SQVTM, CDR2 ANQGSEA. V was cut by 5 bases and J by 4 bases, with 17 bases left in between. The CDR3 contains 14 residues. The CDR3 DNA reads TGCAGCGTTCCACTGAACACAGACCGCTATGGCTACACCTTC. It is translated as CSVPLNTDRYGYTF.

This rearrangement joins TRBV5-1 to TRBJ2-1; the match to TRBD1 covers 8 bases. In germline, CDR1 is SGHRS, CDR2 YFSETQ. J lost 4 bases, V lost 4 bases, and 4 bases had no gene match. This CDR3 contains 14 residues. The CDR3 protein is CASSPRDRYNEQFF. The CDR3 coding sequence is TGCGCCAGCAGCCCCCGGGACAGGTACAATGAGCAGTTCTTC.

Concerning this clone: Other DNA sequences from this sample encode an identical CDR3 as well. The chain uses TRBV30 and TRBJ1-5, with D hard to call. The V end lost 2 bases, the J end lost 4 bases, and 9 bases lay between the germline ends. CDR1 GTSNPN and CDR2 SVGIG come from the germline V gene (reference sequence). The CDR3 is 13 amino acids. The CDR3 is CAWSSGVNQPQHF. CDR3 in DNA: TGTGCCTGGAGTAGCGGGGTGAATCAGCCCCAGCATTTT.

The genes are TRBV7-9 and TRBJ2-7; D gene uncertain. This CDR3 is 12 amino acids long. Germline V gives CDR1 SEHNR, CDR2 FQNEAQ (reference sequence). The V gene lost 2 bases and the J gene lost 3 bases, with 5 bases spanning the gap. The CDR3: CASSLPGYEQYF. DNA of the CDR3: TGTGCCAGCAGCTTACCGGGCTACGAGCAGTACTTC.

This clone was recorded a few times. This chain uses TRBV29-1 with TRBJ2-3; TRBD2 aligns across 7 bases. After removal of 3 bases from V and 4 bases from J, the junction contained 7 bases not matched to a gene. The CDR3 has 14 amino acids. In germline, CDR1 is SQVTM, CDR2 ANQGSEA. This CDR3 is CSVEAGASPDTQYF. CDR3 nucleotides: TGCAGCGTTGAGGCGGGAGCTTCCCCAGATACGCAGTATTTT.

The gene calls are TRBV29-1 and TRBJ2-3, with 10 bases identical to TRBD2. V lost 7 bases, J lost 4 bases, and 5 bases stayed unmatched. The V gene's germline CDR1 is SQVTM and CDR2 ANQGSEA. The CDR3 totals 13 residues. CDR3 in DNA: TGCAGCGCCCCTAGCGGGAGAGCAGATACGCAGTATTTT. Translation gives CSAPSGRADTQYF.

The sample holds a few counts of this clone. The rearrangement uses TRBV7-9 and TRBJ2-3, with 8 bases matching TRBD2. The V and J ends lost 8 bases and 2 bases, in that order; junction bases with no gene match: 3. The CDR3 covers 13 residues. Germline V gives CDR1 SEHNR, CDR2 FQNEAQ (reference sequence). This chain's CDR3 is CASVAGNTDTQYF. CDR3 in DNA: TGTGCCAGCGTAGCGGGAAACACAGATACGCAGTATTTT.

The gene calls are TRBV7-2 and TRBJ2-5, with D tentatively TRBD2 (6 bases). The CDR3 contains 14 residues. The germline V gene has CDR1 SGHTA and CDR2 FQGNSA. V gave up 0 bases and J gave up 5 bases, with 10 bases separating them. The CDR3 coding sequence is TGTGCCAGCAGCTTAGCGATGACTAGGGAGACCCAGTACTTC. It specifies CASSLAMTRETQYF.

The CDR3 nucleotides read TGTGCCAGCAGCTTAAAACTAGCGGGTAGCACAGATACGCAGTATTTT. Translated, it gives CASSLKLAGSTDTQYF. This chain joins TRBV7-2 and TRBJ2-3, with 9 bases identical to TRBD2. Looked up from germline, CDR1 is SGHTA and CDR2 is FQGNSA. The CDR3 has 16 residues. Trimming cost V 2 bases and J 0 bases; bases outside gene matches: 3.